This is a list of T cell receptor beta chains from one sample in a study of technical replicates of blood from several donors. Measured with immunoSEQ multiplex PCR; TCRdb has only the in-frame clones, and not every one. The sample has 75,000 to 100,000 clones, about 94% seen once. The sequenced material came from T cells isolated from PBMCs. These receptors came from a human donor in good health. CDR3s include the opening cysteine and the closing phenylalanine or tryptophan. Each record gives: clone size, D gene, V gene, J gene, CDR3 protein, CDR3 DNA. D genes are given only for firm matches. Clone size is stated in some rows and not others, as once, few, many or a class when expanded.

>NA|NA|TRBV4-1|TRBJ1-2
CASSQEELNYGYTF
TGCGCCAGCAGCCAAGAAGAGCTTAACTATGGCTACACCTTC
>NA|NA|TRBV4-1|TRBJ1-1
CASSHYGQSNTEAFF
TGCGCCAGCAGCCACTATGGACAGAGTAACACTGAAGCTTTCTTT
>NA|NA|TRBV12-2|TRBJ1-2
CASRLESTPYGYTF
TGTGCAAGTCGCTTAGAGTCCACACCTTATGGCTACACCTTC
>NA|NA|TRBV6-1|TRBJ2-1
CASSEGRGPYNEQFF
TGTGCCAGCAGTGAAGGCAGGGGCCCCTACAATGAGCAGTTCTTC
>NA|NA|TRBV5-1|TRBJ2-5
CASSLAGGGETQYF
TGCGCCAGCAGCTTAGCCGGGGGAGGCGAGACCCAGTACTTC
>NA|TRBD1|TRBV29-1|TRBJ1-1
CSVEAGGNTEAFF
TGCAGCGTTGAGGCAGGGGGGAACACTGAAGCTTTCTTT
>NA|NA|TRBV28|TRBJ1-2
CASSLNRYGYTF
TGTGCCAGCAGTTTAAACAGATATGGCTACACCTTC
>once|TRBD1|TRBV9|TRBJ2-7
CASSPGQGYYEQYF
TGTGCCAGCAGCCCGGGACAGGGGTACTACGAGCAGTACTTC
>NA|NA|TRBV28|TRBJ2-6
CASSSRRSSGANVLTF
TGTGCCAGCAGTTCTCGACGGAGCTCTGGGGCCAACGTCCTGACTTTC
>NA|TRBD1|TRBV7-9|TRBJ1-1
CASSLPIQGAPPAEAFF
TGTGCCAGCAGCCTACCAATACAGGGGGCGCCCCCGGCTGAAGCTTTCTTT
>once|NA|TRBV4-1|TRBJ1-3
CASSQISLISSGNTIYF
TGCGCCAGCAGCCAAATTAGTCTGATAAGTTCTGGAAACACCATATATTTT
>NA|NA|TRBV28|TRBJ1-2
CASSNRIPIYTF
TGTGCCAGCAGTAACAGAATCCCAATCTACACCTTC
>NA|NA|TRBV6-5|TRBJ2-2
CASSYQGPGAGELFF
TGTGCCAGCAGTTACCAGGGGCCAGGGGCCGGGGAGCTGTTTTTT